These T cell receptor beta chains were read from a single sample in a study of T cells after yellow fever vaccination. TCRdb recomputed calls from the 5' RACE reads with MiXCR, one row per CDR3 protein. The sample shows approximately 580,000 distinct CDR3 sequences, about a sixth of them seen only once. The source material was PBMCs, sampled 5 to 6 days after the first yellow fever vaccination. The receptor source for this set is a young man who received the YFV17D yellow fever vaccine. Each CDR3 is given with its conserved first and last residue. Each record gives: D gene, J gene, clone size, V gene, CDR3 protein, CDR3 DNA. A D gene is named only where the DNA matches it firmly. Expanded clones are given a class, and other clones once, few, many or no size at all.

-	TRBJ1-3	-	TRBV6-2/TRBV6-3	CASSAFGNTIYF	TGTGCCAGCAGCGCCTTTGGAAACACCATATATTTT
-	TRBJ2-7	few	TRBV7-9	CASSHGGNYEQYF	TGTGCCAGCAGCCACGGGGGCAACTACGAGCAGTACTTC
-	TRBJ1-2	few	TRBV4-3	CASSQQGLWGYTF	TGCGCCAGCAGCCAGCAGGGGTTGTGGGGCTACACCTTC
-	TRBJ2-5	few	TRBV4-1	CASSQPSRGYQETQYF	TGCGCCAGCAGCCAACCTAGCCGGGGGTACCAAGAGACCCAGTACTTC
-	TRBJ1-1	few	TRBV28	CASTRTVNTEAFF	TGTGCCAGCACGAGGACGGTGAACACTGAAGCTTTCTTT
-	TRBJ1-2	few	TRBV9	CASSALEWRGRTGYTF	TGTGCCAGCAGCGCTCTCGAATGGCGGGGGCGGACTGGCTACACCTTC
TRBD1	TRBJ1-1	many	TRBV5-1	CASSSGQGSTEAFF	TGCGCCAGCAGCTCCGGACAGGGGAGCACTGAAGCTTTCTTT
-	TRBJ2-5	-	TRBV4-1	CASSQEQREETQYF	TGCGCCAGCAGCCAAGAACAGCGAGAAGAGACCCAGTACTTC
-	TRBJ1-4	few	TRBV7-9	CASSRRGPNEKLFF	TGTGCCAGCAGCCGCCGGGGCCCTAATGAAAAACTGTTTTTT
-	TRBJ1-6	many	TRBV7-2	CASSLALGGSPLHF	TGTGCCAGCAGCTTAGCCCTAGGGGGATCACCCCTCCACTTT
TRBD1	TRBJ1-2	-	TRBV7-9	CASSVGQGNYGYTF	TGTGCCAGCAGCGTAGGACAGGGAAACTATGGCTACACCTTC
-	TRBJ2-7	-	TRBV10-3	CAISAQGKYEQYF	TGTGCCATCAGTGCACAGGGAAAGTACGAGCAGTACTTC
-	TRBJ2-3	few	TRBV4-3	CASTLARKVSTDTQYF	TGCGCCAGCACCCTCGCCCGTAAGGTTAGCACAGATACGCAGTATTTT
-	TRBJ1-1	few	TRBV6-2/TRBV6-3	CASSYTTGKAFF	TGTGCCAGCAGTTACACGACGGGAAAAGCTTTCTTT
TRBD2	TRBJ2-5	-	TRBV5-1	CASSPQSGVEENQYF	TGCGCCAGCAGCCCCCAGAGCGGGGTGGAAGAGAACCAGTACTTC
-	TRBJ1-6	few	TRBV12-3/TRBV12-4	CASSWGETLHF	TGTGCCAGCAGTTGGGGGGAAACCCTCCACTTT
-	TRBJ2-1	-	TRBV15	CATSRELSSSYNEQFF	TGTGCCACCAGCAGAGAATTAAGTAGTTCCTACAATGAGCAGTTCTTC
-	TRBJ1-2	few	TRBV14	CASSQGFNYGYTF	TGTGCCAGCAGCCAAGGCTTTAACTATGGCTACACCTTC